The source of this TCR beta chain is a study of circulating tumor DNA in untreated peripheral T-cell lymphoma. General study findings and limits: Tumor-specific clonotypes were found in around three quarters of patients.

CDR1 and CDR2 from the germline V gene are LNHDA and SQIVND (reference sequence). Trimming pared 3 bases from V and 5 bases from J, leaving 4 bases between. CDR3 length: 11 amino acids. Tumor tissue was collected at baseline, before treatment began. Data came from immunoSEQ multiplex PCR; TCRdb stores just in-frame clones and leaves some out. The table lists some 7,000 clones, roughly 80% of them singletons. This clone occurred once. Its antigen is unidentified. The origin of this receptor is a human donor with peripheral T-cell lymphoma. V is TRBV19 and J is TRBJ1-2; D unresolved. Sequenced: tumor tissue. The CDR3 nucleotides are TGTGCCAGTAGTATGTGGTATGGCTACACCTTC. Encoded protein: CASSMWYGYTF.